The entry that follows covers one TCR beta chain sequence. Antigen unknown. This sample stems from a study of blood T cells in healthy people across ages. Study-wide results and limits: There were more naive CD4+ cells and higher diversity in long-lived donors than in aged donors. Unsorted PBMCs prevented conclusive naive versus antigen-experienced comparison.

The donors, all healthy, were Caucasians living in Russia, aged 6 to 90. A J-beta primer mix and a sample-barcoded 5' primer were used in a second PCR of about 7 to 12 cycles. TCRdb reanalysed the 5' RACE reads using MiXCR and keeps one entry per CDR3 protein. Here the sample spans about a million distinct CDR3 sequences, roughly 47% being singletons. The sequenced material came from blood. The clonotype originates from a woman aged 60-70 years in good health.

The CDR3: CSARHRLRQGGLGNEQFF. Here the CDR3 DNA reads TGCAGTGCTAGACATAGACTCCGACAGGGCGGGTTGGGTAATGAGCAGTTCTTC. This rearrangement joins TRBV20-1 to TRBJ2-1; 7 bases fit TRBD1. Germline-derived CDR1 and CDR2 are DFQATT and SNEGSKA (reference sequence). J gave up 7 bases and V 2 bases, and 20 bases lay outside the gene matches. The CDR3 contains 18 residues.